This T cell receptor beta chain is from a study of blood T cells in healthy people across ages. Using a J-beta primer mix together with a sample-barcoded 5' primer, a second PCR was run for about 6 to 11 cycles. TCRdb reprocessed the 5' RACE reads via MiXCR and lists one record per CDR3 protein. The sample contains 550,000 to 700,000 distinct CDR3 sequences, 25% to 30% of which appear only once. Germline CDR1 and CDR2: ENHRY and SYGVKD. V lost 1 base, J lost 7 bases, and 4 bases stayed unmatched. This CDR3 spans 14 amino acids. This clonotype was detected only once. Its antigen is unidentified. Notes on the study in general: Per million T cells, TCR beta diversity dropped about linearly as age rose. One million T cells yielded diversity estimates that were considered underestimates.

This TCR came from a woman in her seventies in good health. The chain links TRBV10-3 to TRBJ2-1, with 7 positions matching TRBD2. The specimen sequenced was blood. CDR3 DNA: TGTGCCATCAGTGAGTTGGCGGGGGAGAATGAGCAGTTCTTC. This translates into CAISELAGENEQFF.